These 28 T cell receptor beta chains share one sample of origin, sequenced in a study of blood T cell repertoires in COVID-19. Sequencing used immunoSEQ multiplex PCR; TCRdb keeps in-frame clones, though not all of them. The sample lists 50,000 to 75,000 clones, 80% occurring once. Input material: peripheral blood. The receptors come from a man between 60 and 75 years old with acute or convalescent COVID-19.

This chain connects TRBV18 to TRBJ1-1; 9 bases line up with TRBD1. The ends lost 1 base at V and 2 bases at J; junction bases unmatched: 5. CDR3 size: 16 residues. The germline CDR1 and CDR2 sequences are KGHSH and LQKENI. The DNA of the CDR3 is TGTGCCAGCTCACCACTAGGGACAGGGAAAAACACTGAAGCTTTCTTT. As protein: CASSPLGTGKNTEAFF.

V is TRBV5-6 and J is TRBJ2-5, with D uncertain. Trimming shortened V by 0 bases and J by 5 bases, and 5 bases separated the two germline ends. The CDR3 length is 12 residues. Germline CDR1 and CDR2: SGHDT and YYEEEE. The CDR3 here is CASSLGYETQYF. CDR3 in DNA: TGTGCCAGCAGCTTGGGCTACGAGACCCAGTACTTC.

The gene calls are TRBV25-1 and TRBJ1-3; no definite D call. V lost 7 bases, J lost 2 bases, and 6 bases lay in between. In germline, CDR1 is MGHDK, CDR2 SYGVNS. There are 12 residues in the CDR3. CDR3 in DNA: TGTGCCAGCATTAGCCCTGGAAACACCATATATTTT. It is translated as CASISPGNTIYF.

The V gene is TRBV9, the J gene TRBJ1-4; maybe TRBD1 (5 bases). Trimming took off 3 bases at V and 3 bases at J, with 9 bases between the two ends. CDR3 length equals 14 residues. CDR1 is SGDLS, CDR2 YYNGEE, per germline. The CDR3 loop is CASSAQGANEKLFF. CDR3 DNA: TGTGCCAGCAGCGCCCAGGGTGCTAATGAAAAACTGTTTTTT.

J is TRBJ2-2 and V is TRBV3-1 (or the pseudogene TRBV3-2); 12 nucleotides line up with TRBD2. The J segment lost 2 bases and the V segment lost 4 bases, leaving 11 bases of the junction unmatched. This CDR3 has 19 amino acids. Germline values: CDR1 LGHDT, CDR2 YNNKEL (reference sequence). The CDR3 DNA is TGTGCCAGCAGCCTACCCCGGCTAGCGGGGGGGTATAACACCGGGGAGCTGTTTTTT. It is translated as CASSLPRLAGGYNTGELFF.

The chain has TRBV5-1 and TRBJ2-6; possible D gene TRBD2, 6 bases. Trimming shortened V by 4 bases and J by 3 bases, and 17 bases separated the two germline ends. The CDR3 totals 17 residues. Per germline, CDR1 SGHRS and CDR2 YFSETQ. CDR3 in DNA: TGCGCCAGCAGCCCGGAGGGCGTGTCGCGTGGGGCCAACGTCCTGACTTTC. As protein: CASSPEGVSRGANVLTF.

This clone was counted ten times or more. This sequence joins TRBV10-1 and TRBJ2-3, with 9 bases lining up with TRBD2. V gave up 4 bases and J gave up 2 bases; unmatched junction bases: 1. The CDR3 extends over 14 amino acids. Germline-derived CDR1 and CDR2 are WNHNN and SYGVQD (reference sequence). The CDR3, as DNA: TGCGCCAGCAGTGGCGGGGGGGCCACAGATACGCAGTATTTT. It encodes CASSGGGATDTQYF.

This clone was recorded once. This sequence joins TRBV5-1 and TRBJ2-2; 8 bases fit TRBD1. With V trimmed by 4 bases and J by 1 base, 3 bases remained unmatched. The CDR3 is made up of 15 amino acids. Germline CDR1 and CDR2: SGHRS and YFSETQ. In nucleotides, the CDR3 is TGCGCCAGCAGCCTAGGACAGGGGAACACCGGGGAGCTGTTTTTT. It is translated as CASSLGQGNTGELFF.

The chain joins TRBV11-2 to TRBJ1-1; TRBD1 matches at 9 bases. The CDR3 totals 18 residues. The germline V gene has CDR1 SGHAT and CDR2 FQNNGV. J was trimmed by 4 bases and V by 3 bases; bases with no gene match: 15. The CDR3, as DNA: TGTGCCAGCAGCTTGCCCACCGGGACAGGGAATCGGGTCACTGAAGCTTTCTTT. Its translation is CASSLPTGTGNRVTEAFF.

The V gene is TRBV7-3, the J gene TRBJ2-5, with D maybe TRBD2 (7 bases). Per the germline V gene, CDR1 is SGHTA and CDR2 is FQGTGA. The CDR3 runs to 14 residues. The V end was cut by 5 bases, the J end by 4 bases, with 14 bases between. The CDR3 reads CASSPTGGPETQYF. DNA for the CDR3: TGTGCCAGCAGCCCGACCGGGGGGCCAGAGACCCAGTACTTC.

This clone was detected only a few times. This chain links TRBV11-3 with TRBJ2-7; D is unclear. Deletions cut 0 bases from V and 1 base from J, with 4 bases between. Germline V gene data show CDR1 as SGHNT and CDR2 as YENEEA. CDR3 length: 13 amino acids. Here the CDR3 DNA reads TGTGCCAGCAGCTTAGAACAGTCCTACGAGCAGTACTTC. It specifies CASSLEQSYEQYF.

This clone was seen a few times. The rearrangement uses TRBV6-6 and TRBJ1-2, with D tentatively TRBD1 (5 bases). Deletions cut 2 bases from V and 3 bases from J, with 13 bases between. The CDR3 covers 15 residues. CDR1 MNHNY and CDR2 SVGAGI come from the germline V gene (reference sequence). The CDR3 loop is CASSYRLGQDYGYTF. The CDR3 bases are TGTGCCAGCAGTTACCGGCTGGGGCAGGACTATGGCTACACCTTC.

This clone was observed once. The chain links TRBV5-1 to TRBJ2-5, with TRBD2 matching over 7 bases. The CDR3 has 14 amino acids. Unmatched junction bases numbered 3, after V lost 3 bases and J lost 1 base. Germline lookup yields CDR1 SGHRS and CDR2 YFSETQ. CDR3 in DNA: TGCGCCAGCAGCTATGGGACTACCCAAGAGACCCAGTACTTC. Protein: CASSYGTTQETQYF.

V is TRBV15 and J is TRBJ2-5, with D perhaps TRBD2 (5 bases). CDR1 and CDR2 (germline): LNHNV, YYDKDF (reference sequence). The CDR3 totals 15 residues. Trimming cost V 1 base and J 5 bases, with 14 bases left between them. CDR3 protein: CATSRVGAVGETQYF. The CDR3 DNA follows: TGTGCCACCAGCAGAGTCGGAGCGGTAGGGGAGACCCAGTACTTC.

This clone was seen more than once but under ten times. J is TRBJ2-3 and V is TRBV3-1 (or the pseudogene TRBV3-2), with 7 bases aligning to TRBD2. V lost 8 bases and J lost 3; bases outside the gene matches: 5. This CDR3 is 13 amino acids long. Germline CDR1 is LGHDT and CDR2 is YNNKEL (reference sequence). The CDR3 protein is CASRDYRTDTQYF. In nucleotides, the CDR3 is TGTGCCAGCCGGGACTACCGAACAGATACGCAGTATTTT.

This rearrangement joins TRBV9 to TRBJ2-2, with 11 nucleotides matching TRBD2. V trimming: 2 bases; J trimming: 2 bases; junction bases outside the gene matches: 8. CDR1 and CDR2 from the germline V gene are SGDLS and YYNGEE. The CDR3 has 18 amino acids. The CDR3 sequence: CASSVRSSGGSNTGELFF. CDR3 coding DNA: TGTGCCAGCAGCGTGAGGTCTAGCGGGGGGTCCAACACCGGGGAGCTGTTTTTT.

Only a few counts were recorded for this clone. V gene TRBV13 combines with J gene TRBJ1-1; D not resolved. This CDR3 contains 15 residues. Germline V gene data show CDR1 as PRHDT and CDR2 as FYEKMQ (reference sequence). With 5 bases removed from V and 0 bases from J, the gap between germline ends came to 13 bases. The CDR3 is CASSDPRHMNTEAFF. CDR3 coding DNA: TGTGCCAGCAGCGACCCGAGACATATGAACACTGAAGCTTTCTTT.

This chain uses TRBV6-5 with TRBJ1-4; D unclear. V lost 0 bases and J lost 0, with 8 bases in between. The CDR3 contains 16 residues. Germline lookup yields CDR1 MNHEY and CDR2 SVGAGI. The CDR3 DNA reads TGTGCCAGCAGTTACTCGAGGCTAGCAACTAATGAAAAACTGTTTTTT. The encoded protein is CASSYSRLATNEKLFF.

CDR3 nucleotide sequence: TGTGCCAGCGTCGGGACTAGCGGATCTTACGAGCAGTACTTC. Translation: CASVGTSGSYEQYF. The rearrangement joins TRBV5-6 to TRBJ2-7; 11 nucleotides agree with TRBD2. This CDR3 contains 14 residues. Germline V gene lookup returns CDR1 SGHDT and CDR2 YYEEEE. J lost 4 bases, V lost 7 bases, and 7 bases had no gene match. Filled out from reference TRBV5-6 and TRBJ2-7, the complete variable domain reads DAGVTQSPTHLIKTRGQQVTLRCSPKSGHDTVSWYQQALGQGPQFIFQYYEEEERQRGNFPDRFSGHQFPNYSSELNVNALLLGDSALYLCASVGTSGSYEQYFGPGTRLTVT.

This chain uses TRBV19 with TRBJ1-2; 9 positions match TRBD1. With 10 bases clipped from V and 4 bases from J, the junction kept 10 bases outside the gene matches. Per the germline V gene, CDR1 is LNHDA and CDR2 is SQIVND (reference sequence). This CDR3 contains 14 residues. The CDR3 protein is CATALGTGTYGYTF. DNA of the CDR3: TGTGCCACCGCCCTCGGGACAGGGACCTATGGCTACACCTTC.

In its sample, this clone was seen once. This chain links TRBV6-5 with TRBJ1-3; maybe TRBD1 (5 bases). This CDR3 has 14 residues. The germline V gene has CDR1 MNHEY and CDR2 SVGAGI. V was pared by 8 bases and J by 3 bases, with 14 bases between. The CDR3 region has the DNA TGTGCCAGCCGGGCCTCCGGGGGTGGAAACACCATATATTTT. Translating gives CASRASGGGNTIYF.

V is TRBV4-1 and J is TRBJ2-7; 10 bases map to TRBD2. The germline V gene has CDR1 MGHRA and CDR2 YSYEKL. Trimming removed 2 bases from V and 6 bases from J; junction bases left unmatched: 7. This CDR3 comprises 15 residues. The CDR3 coding sequence is TGCGCCAGCAGCCAAAAAGCGGGGGGGCCTGGCGAGCAGTACTTC. It translates to CASSQKAGGPGEQYF.

The chain has TRBV5-4 and TRBJ2-2; the match to TRBD1 covers 11 bases. After removal of 4 bases from V and 5 bases from J, the junction contained 7 bases not matched to a gene. Looked up from germline, CDR1 is SGHNT and CDR2 is YYREEE (reference sequence). CDR3 size: 16 residues. CDR3 DNA: TGTGCCAGCAGCCCGGGACAGGGGGGAGTTACCGGGGAGCTGTTTTTT. Translating it yields CASSPGQGGVTGELFF.

This chain connects TRBV6-5 to TRBJ2-1, with TRBD1 identical over 9 bases. The junction had 6 bases not matched to a gene; V was cut back by 2 bases and J by 4 bases. The CDR3 has 16 residues. Germline V lookup: CDR1 MNHEY, CDR2 SVGAGI. The chain's CDR3 is CASSYALGQGYNEQFF. The DNA of the CDR3 is TGTGCCAGCAGTTACGCCTTAGGACAGGGGTACAATGAGCAGTTCTTC.

This clone was observed a handful of times. V usage is TRBV7-3 and J usage is TRBJ1-1, with a possible D match to TRBD1 (5 bases). Between the trimmed V and J ends, which lost 1 base and 2 bases, there was a span of 20 bases. The V gene's germline CDR1 is SGHTA and CDR2 FQGTGA. The CDR3 runs to 18 residues. Here the CDR3 reads CASSLMAGTEGNNTEAFF. The CDR3 DNA is TGTGCCAGCAGCTTAATGGCAGGGACGGAGGGGAACAACACTGAAGCTTTCTTT.

This rearrangement joins TRBV4-1 to TRBJ2-7; 7 bases match TRBD1. This CDR3 spans 14 amino acids. The germline V gene has CDR1 MGHRA and CDR2 YSYEKL. J gave up 3 bases and V 1 base, and 3 bases lay outside the gene matches. The CDR3 bases are TGCGCCAGCAGCCAAGCGGACAGGCTCTACGAGCAGTACTTC. This encodes CASSQADRLYEQYF.

The chain is built from TRBV11-2 and TRBJ2-3, with TRBD2 matching 8 bases. CDR1 is SGHAT and CDR2 is FQNNGV in the germline V gene. The trim removed 2 bases at V and 3 bases at J, leaving 7 bases unmatched. The CDR3 runs 16 residues. The CDR3 spells CASSLYGGGQTDTQYF. CDR3 DNA sequence: TGTGCCAGCAGCTTATACGGCGGGGGGCAGACAGATACGCAGTATTTT.

The V call is TRBV5-1, the J call TRBJ1-4; possibly TRBD1 for D (5 bases). Germline CDR1 and CDR2: SGHRS and YFSETQ. This CDR3 is 14 amino acids long. V lost 4 bases and J lost 2, with 9 bases in between. CDR3 nucleotide sequence: TGCGCCAGCAGCCCGACAGTGACTAATGAAAAACTGTTTTTT. Its translation: CASSPTVTNEKLFF.